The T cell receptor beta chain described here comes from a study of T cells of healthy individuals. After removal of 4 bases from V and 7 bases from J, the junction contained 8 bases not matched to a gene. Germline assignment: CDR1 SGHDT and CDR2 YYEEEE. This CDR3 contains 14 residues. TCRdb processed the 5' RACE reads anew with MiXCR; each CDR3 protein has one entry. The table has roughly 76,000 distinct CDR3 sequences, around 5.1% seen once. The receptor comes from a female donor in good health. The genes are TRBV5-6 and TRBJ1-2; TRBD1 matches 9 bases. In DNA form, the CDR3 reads TGTGCCAGCAGCCTGGGACAGGGTAGTTTTGGCTACACCTTC. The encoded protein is CASSLGQGSFGYTF.